This T cell receptor beta chain was sequenced in a study of response to subunit inactivated influenza vaccine. Study-level results: Authors suggested each seasonal flu vaccination may recruit only limited numbers of new T cells.

From the RT-PCR reads, TCRdb called clonotypes with MiXCR, one entry per CDR3 protein. Of about 570,000 distinct CDR3 sequences detected, approximately 12% appear once; the ten largest clones hold roughly 10%. Trimming cost V 8 bases and J 3 bases; bases outside gene matches: 8. The CDR3 covers 14 residues. CDR1 and CDR2 from the germline V gene are MGHDK and SYGVNS. This clonotype was counted a few times. The antigen is undetermined. The sample consisted of PBMCs from blood, taken on the day of vaccination. This clonotype was sampled from a man aged 50-59 years who received an inactivated influenza vaccine. The genes are TRBV25-1 and TRBJ2-7; 9 bases line up with TRBD1. The CDR3 loop is CASGESTGGYEQYF. CDR3 sequence (DNA): TGTGCCAGCGGGGAGTCGACAGGGGGCTACGAGCAGTACTTC.